Here is one T cell receptor (beta chain) with its context. This CDR3 is built from 15 residues. With V trimmed by 1 base and J by 1 base, 3 bases remained unmatched. Germline V gene sequence: CDR1 MNHEY, CDR2 SVGAGI. Generated by immunoSEQ multiplex PCR, the TCRdb table keeps only in-frame clones and is missing some. The sample includes roughly 190,000 clones, about four fifths of them seen just once. This entry is derived from a study of blood T cell repertoires in COVID-19. The overall study: In each case, the material was cDNA or gDNA derived from T cells, B-cell-depleted T cells, or PBMCs.

J is TRBJ1-2 and V is TRBV6-5, with 7 bases that match TRBD1. The origin of this receptor is a man between 60 and 75 years old with acute or convalescent COVID-19. The sample taken for sequencing was peripheral blood. As DNA, the CDR3 is TGTGCCAGCAGTTACTTAGACAGGGTTAACTATGGCTACACCTTC. Protein sequence: CASSYLDRVNYGYTF.